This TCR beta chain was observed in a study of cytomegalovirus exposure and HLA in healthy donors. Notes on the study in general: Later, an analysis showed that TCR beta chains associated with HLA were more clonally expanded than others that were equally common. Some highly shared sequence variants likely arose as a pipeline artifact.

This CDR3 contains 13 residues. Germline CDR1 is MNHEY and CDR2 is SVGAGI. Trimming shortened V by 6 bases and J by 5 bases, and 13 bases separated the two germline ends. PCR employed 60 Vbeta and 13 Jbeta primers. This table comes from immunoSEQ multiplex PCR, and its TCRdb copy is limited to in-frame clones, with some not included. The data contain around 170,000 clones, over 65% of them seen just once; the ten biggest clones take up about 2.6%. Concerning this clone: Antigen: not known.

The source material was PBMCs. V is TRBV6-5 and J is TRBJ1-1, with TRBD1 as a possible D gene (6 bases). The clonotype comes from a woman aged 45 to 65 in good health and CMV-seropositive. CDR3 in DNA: TGTGCCAGCAGCTCTACAGGGCGGACTGAAGCTTTCTTT. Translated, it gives CASSSTGRTEAFF.